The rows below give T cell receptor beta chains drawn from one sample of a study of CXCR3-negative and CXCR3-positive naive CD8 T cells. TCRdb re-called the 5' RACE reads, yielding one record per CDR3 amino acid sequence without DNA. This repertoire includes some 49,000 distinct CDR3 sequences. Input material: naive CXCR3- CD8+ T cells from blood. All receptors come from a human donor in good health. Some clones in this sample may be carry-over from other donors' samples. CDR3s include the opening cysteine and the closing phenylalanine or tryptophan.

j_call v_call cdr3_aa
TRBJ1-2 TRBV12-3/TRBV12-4 CASSNLPGPPDGYTF
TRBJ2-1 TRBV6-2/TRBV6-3 CASSPGLHNEQFF
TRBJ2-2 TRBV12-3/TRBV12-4 CASRPQGFHTGELFF
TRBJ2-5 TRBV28 CASSLDGGQETQYF
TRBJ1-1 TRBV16 CASSQSAGDTEAFF
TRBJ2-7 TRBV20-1 CSARQGQKYEQYF
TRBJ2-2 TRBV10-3 CAISESLLAGDTGELFF
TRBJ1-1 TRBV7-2 CASSLDAAYTNEAFF
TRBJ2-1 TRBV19 CASAETAYNEQFF
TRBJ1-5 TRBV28 CASSVSPGAGEPQHF
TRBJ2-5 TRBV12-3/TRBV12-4 CASSLRGKETQYF
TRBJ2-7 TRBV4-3 CASSQDLNYEQYF
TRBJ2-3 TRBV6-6 CASSFSQGEVTDTQYF
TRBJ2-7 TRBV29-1 CSAEVAGYEQYF
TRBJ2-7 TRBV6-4 CASSERAGEAYEQYF
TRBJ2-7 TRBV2 CASRGTGGGLYEQYF
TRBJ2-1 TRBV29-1 CSVAFGTGSNEQFF
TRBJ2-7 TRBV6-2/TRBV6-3 CASSYGGESYEQYF
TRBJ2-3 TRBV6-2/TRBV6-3 CASSSTELGTDTQYF
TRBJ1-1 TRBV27 CASSLSRSIGTEAFF
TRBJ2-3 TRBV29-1 CSERTSGQTGTQYF
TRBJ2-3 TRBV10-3 CAIRGTDARTDTQYF